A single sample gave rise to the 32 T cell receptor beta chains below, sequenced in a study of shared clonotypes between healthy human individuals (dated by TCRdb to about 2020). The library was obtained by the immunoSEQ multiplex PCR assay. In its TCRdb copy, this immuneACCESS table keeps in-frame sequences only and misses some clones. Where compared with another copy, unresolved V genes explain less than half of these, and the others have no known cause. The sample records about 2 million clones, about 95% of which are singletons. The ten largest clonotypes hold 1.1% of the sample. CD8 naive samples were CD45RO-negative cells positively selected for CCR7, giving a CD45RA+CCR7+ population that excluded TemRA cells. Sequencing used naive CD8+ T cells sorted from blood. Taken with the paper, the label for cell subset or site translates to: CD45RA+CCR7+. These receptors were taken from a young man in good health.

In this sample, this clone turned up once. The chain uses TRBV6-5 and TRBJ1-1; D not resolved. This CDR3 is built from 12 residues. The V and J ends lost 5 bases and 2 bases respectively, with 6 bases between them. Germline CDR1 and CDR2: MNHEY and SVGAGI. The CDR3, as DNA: TGTGCCAGCAGTCCTTCAAACACTGAAGCTTTCTTT. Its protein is CASSPSNTEAFF.

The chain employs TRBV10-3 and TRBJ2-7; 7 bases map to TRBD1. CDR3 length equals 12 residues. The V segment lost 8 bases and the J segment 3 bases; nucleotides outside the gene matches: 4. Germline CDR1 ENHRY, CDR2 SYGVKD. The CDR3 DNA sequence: TGTGCCATCCGGGACAGCCACTACGAGCAGTACTTC. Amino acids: CAIRDSHYEQYF.

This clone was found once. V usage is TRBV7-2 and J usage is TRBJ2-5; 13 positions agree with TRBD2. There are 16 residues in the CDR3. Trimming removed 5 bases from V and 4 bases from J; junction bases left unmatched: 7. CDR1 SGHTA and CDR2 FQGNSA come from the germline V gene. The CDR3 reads CASSPRTSGRTETQYF. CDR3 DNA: TGTGCCAGCAGCCCTCGGACTAGCGGGAGAACAGAGACCCAGTACTTC.

In nucleotides, the CDR3 is TGCGCCAGCAGTGAGTCATTCGGGGAGGGAGCAGATACGCAGTATTTT. Protein product: CASSESFGEGADTQYF. The V gene is TRBV10-2, the J gene TRBJ2-3; 7 positions match TRBD2. The CDR3 covers 16 residues. V lost 0 bases to trimming and J lost 4 bases; unmatched junction nucleotides: 7. Germline V gene sequence: CDR1 WSHSY, CDR2 SAAADI.

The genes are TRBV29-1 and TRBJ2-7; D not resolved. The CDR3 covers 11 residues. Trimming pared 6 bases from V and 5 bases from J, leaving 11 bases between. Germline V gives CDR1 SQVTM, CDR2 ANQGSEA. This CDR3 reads CSVSDPNEQYF. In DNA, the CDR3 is TGCAGCGTGTCGGACCCGAACGAGCAGTACTTC.

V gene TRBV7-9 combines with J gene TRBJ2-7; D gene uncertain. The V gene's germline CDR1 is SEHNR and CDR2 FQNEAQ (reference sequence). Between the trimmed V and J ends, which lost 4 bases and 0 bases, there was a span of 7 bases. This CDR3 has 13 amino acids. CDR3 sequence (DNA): TGTGCCAGCAGCTCGATTTTCTCCTACGAGCAGTACTTC. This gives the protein CASSSIFSYEQYF.

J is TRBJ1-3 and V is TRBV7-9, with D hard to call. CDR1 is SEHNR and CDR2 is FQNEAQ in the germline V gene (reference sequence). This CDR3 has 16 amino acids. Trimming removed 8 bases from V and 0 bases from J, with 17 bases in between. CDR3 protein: CASRTTVFSSGNTIYF. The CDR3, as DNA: TGTGCCAGCCGTACTACTGTCTTCAGCTCTGGAAACACCATATATTTT.

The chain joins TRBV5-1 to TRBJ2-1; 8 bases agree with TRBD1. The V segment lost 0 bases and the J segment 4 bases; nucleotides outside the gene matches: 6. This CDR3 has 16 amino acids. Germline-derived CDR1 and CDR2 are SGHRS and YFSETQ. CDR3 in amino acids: CASSLGTGYFYNEQFF. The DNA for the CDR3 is TGCGCCAGCAGCTTGGGGACAGGGTACTTTTACAATGAGCAGTTCTTC.

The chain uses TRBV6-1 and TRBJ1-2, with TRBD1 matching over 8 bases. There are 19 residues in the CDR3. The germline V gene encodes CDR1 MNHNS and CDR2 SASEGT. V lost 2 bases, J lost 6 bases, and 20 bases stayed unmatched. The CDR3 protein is CASSELGFRTGIFNHGYTF. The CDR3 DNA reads TGTGCCAGCAGTGAATTGGGGTTTCGGACAGGGATATTCAACCATGGCTACACCTTC.

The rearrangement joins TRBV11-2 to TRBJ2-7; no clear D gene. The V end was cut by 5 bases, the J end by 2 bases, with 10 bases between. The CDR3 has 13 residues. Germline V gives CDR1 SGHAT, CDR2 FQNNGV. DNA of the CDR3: TGTGCCAGCAGCCTAGTAAACACCTACGAGCAGTACTTC. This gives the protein CASSLVNTYEQYF. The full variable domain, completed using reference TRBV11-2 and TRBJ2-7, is EAGVAQSPRYKIIEKRQSVAFWCNPISGHATLYWYQQILGQGPKLLIQFQNNGVVDDSQLPKDRFSAERLKGVDSTLKIQPAKLEDSAVYLCASSLVNTYEQYFGPGTRLTVT.

The CDR3: CASRLAGGREANSPLHF. The CDR3 DNA reads TGTGCAAGTCGCTTAGCCGGTGGCAGGGAGGCTAATTCACCCCTCCACTTT. This chain uses TRBV12-2 with TRBJ1-6. TRBV12-2 is designated a pseudogene. The CDR3 has 17 amino acids.

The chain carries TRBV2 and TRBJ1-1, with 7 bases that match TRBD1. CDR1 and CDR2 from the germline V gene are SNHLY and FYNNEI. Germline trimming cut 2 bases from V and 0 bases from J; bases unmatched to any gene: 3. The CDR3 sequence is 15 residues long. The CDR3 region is CASSESRGVNTEAFF. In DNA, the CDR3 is TGTGCCAGCAGTGAAAGCAGGGGGGTGAACACTGAAGCTTTCTTT.

The CDR3 here is CASSLGTGLSYNEQFF. DNA for the CDR3: TGTGCCAGCAGCTTGGGTACAGGGCTCTCCTACAATGAGCAGTTCTTC. The chain carries TRBV5-4 and TRBJ2-1, with D possibly being TRBD1 (6 bases). Germline assignment: CDR1 SGHNT and CDR2 YYREEE (reference sequence). V lost 0 bases to trimming and J lost 0 bases, with 10 bases between them. The CDR3 covers 16 residues.

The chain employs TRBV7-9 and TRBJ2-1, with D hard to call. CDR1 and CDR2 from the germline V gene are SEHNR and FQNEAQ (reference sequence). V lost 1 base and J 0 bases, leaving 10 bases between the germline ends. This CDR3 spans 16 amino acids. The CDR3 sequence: CASSLGSASSYNEQFF. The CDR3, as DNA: TGTGCCAGCAGCTTAGGATCGGCGAGCTCCTACAATGAGCAGTTCTTC.

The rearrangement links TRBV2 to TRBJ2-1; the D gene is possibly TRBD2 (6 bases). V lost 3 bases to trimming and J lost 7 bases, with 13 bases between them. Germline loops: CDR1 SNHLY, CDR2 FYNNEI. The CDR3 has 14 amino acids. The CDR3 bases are TGTGCCAGCAGTGACGGGAGTGTTGGTAATGAGCAGTTCTTC. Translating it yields CASSDGSVGNEQFF. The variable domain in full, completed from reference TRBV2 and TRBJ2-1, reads EPEVTQTPSHQVTQMGQEVILRCVPISNHLYFYWYRQILGQKVEFLVSFYNNEISEKSEIFDDQFSVERPDGSNFTLKIRSTKLEDSAMYFCASSDGSVGNEQFFGPGTRLTVL.

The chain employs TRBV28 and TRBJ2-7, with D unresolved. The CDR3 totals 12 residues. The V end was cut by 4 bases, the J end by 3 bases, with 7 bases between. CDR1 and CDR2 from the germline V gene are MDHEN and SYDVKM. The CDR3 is CASSWINYEQYF. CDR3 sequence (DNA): TGTGCCAGCAGTTGGATCAACTACGAGCAGTACTTC.

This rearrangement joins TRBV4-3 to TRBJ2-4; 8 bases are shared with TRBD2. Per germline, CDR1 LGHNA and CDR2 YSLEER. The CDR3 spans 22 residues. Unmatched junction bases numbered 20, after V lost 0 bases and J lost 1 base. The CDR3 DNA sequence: TGCGCCAGCAGCCAAGATCCGTTTGAACTAGCGGAAGAAAACGTGGCCAAAAACATTCAGTACTTC. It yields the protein CASSQDPFELAEENVAKNIQYF.

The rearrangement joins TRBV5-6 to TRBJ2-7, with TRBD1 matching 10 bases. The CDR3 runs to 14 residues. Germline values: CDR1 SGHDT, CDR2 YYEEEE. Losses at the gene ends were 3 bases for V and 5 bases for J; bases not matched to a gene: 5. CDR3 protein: CASSSTGGINEQYF. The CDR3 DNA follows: TGTGCCAGCAGCTCGACAGGGGGCATCAACGAGCAGTACTTC.

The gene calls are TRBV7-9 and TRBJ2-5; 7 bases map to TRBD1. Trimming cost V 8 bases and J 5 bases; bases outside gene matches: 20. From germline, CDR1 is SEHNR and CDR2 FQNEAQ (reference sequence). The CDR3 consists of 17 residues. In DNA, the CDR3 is TGTGCCAGCTTCCCTCCTAAGTCTGAGGGGGCATTTGAGACCCAGTACTTC. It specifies CASFPPKSEGAFETQYF.

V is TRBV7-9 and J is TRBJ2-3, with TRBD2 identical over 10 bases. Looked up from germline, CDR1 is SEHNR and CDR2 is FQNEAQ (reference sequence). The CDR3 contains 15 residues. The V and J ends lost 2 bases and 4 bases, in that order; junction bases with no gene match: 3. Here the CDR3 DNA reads TGTGCCAGCAGCTTAACAACTAGCGGGGCAGATACGCAGTATTTT. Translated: CASSLTTSGADTQYF. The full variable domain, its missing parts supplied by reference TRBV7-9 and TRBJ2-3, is DTGVSQNPRHKITKRGQNVTFRCDPISEHNRLYWYRQTLGQGPEFLTYFQNEAQLEKSRLLSDRFSAERPKGSFSTLEIQRTEQGDSAMYLCASSLTTSGADTQYFGPGTRLTVL.

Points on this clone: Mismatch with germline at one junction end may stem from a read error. CDR3 sequence reads: CASSLNWGNEQFF. As DNA, the CDR3 is TGTGCTAGCAGCTTAAATTGGGGAAATGAGCAGTTCTTC. The rearrangement joins TRBV7-7 to TRBJ2-1; no reliable D call. This CDR3 is built from 13 residues. Germline V gene data show CDR1 as SSHAT and CDR2 as FNYEAQ (reference sequence).

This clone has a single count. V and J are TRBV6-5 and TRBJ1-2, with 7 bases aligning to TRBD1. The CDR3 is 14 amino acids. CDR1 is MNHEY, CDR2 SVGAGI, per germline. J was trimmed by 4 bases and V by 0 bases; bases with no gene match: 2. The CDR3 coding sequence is TGTGCCAGCAGTTACTCCTGGGACAGCTATGGCTACACCTTC. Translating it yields CASSYSWDSYGYTF.

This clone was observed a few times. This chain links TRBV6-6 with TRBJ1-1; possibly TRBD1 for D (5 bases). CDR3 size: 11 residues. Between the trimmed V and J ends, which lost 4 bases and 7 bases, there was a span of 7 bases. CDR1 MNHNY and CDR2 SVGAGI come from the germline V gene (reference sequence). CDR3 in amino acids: CASSWRGEAFF. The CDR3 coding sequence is TGTGCCAGCAGTTGGAGGGGTGAAGCTTTCTTT.

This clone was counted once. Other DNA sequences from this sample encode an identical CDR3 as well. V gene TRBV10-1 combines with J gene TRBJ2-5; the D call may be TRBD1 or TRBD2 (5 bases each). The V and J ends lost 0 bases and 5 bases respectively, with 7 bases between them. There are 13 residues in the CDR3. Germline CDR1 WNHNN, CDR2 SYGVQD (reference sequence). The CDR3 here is CASSESGTETQYF. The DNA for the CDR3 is TGCGCCAGCAGTGAGTCCGGGACGGAGACCCAGTACTTC.

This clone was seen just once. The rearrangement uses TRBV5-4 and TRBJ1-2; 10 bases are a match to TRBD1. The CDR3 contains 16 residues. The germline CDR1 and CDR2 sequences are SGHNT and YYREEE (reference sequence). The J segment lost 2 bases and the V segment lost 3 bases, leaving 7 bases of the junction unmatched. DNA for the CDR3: TGTGCCAGCAGCTCCGACAGGGGGCCCTCGAACTATGGCTACACCTTC. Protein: CASSSDRGPSNYGYTF.

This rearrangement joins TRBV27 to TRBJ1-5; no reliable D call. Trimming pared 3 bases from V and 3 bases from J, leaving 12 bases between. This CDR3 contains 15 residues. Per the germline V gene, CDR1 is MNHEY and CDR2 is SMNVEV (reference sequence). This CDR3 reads CASSLSGFPNQPQHF. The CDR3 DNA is TGTGCCAGCAGTTTGTCCGGCTTTCCCAATCAGCCCCAGCATTTT.

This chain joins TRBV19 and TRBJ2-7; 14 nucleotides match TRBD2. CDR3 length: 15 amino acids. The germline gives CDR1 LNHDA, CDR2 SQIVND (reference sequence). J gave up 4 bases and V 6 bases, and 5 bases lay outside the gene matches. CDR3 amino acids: CASRGLAGDVYEQYF. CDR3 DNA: TGTGCCAGTAGGGGACTAGCGGGGGATGTGTACGAGCAGTACTTC.

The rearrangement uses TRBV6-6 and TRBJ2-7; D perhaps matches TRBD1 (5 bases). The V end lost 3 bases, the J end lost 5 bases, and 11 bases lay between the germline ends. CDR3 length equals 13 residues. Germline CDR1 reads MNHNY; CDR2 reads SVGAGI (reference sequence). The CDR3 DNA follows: TGTGCCAGCAGTTATTATACAGGCAACGAGCAGTACTTC. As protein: CASSYYTGNEQYF.

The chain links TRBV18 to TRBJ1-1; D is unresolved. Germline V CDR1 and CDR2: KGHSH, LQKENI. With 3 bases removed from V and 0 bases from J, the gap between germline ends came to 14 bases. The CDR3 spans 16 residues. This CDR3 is CASSPSNAGMNTEAFF. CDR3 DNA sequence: TGTGCCAGCTCACCGAGTAATGCGGGGATGAACACTGAAGCTTTCTTT.

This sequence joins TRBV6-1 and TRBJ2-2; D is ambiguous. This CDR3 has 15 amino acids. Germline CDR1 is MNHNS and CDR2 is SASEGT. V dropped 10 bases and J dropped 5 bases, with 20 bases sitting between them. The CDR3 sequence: CATKLTERETGELFF. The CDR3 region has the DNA TGTGCCACCAAGTTAACCGAAAGGGAAACCGGGGAGCTGTTTTTT.

CDR3 sequence: CASSRDRVGNQPQHF. CDR3 in DNA: TGTGCCAGCAGCCGGGACAGGGTGGGCAATCAGCCCCAGCATTTT. V and J are TRBV28 and TRBJ1-5, with TRBD1 matching 9 bases. Germline CDR1 MDHEN, CDR2 SYDVKM. V shed 6 bases and J 2 bases; nucleotides not matched to a gene: 5. The CDR3 runs to 15 residues.

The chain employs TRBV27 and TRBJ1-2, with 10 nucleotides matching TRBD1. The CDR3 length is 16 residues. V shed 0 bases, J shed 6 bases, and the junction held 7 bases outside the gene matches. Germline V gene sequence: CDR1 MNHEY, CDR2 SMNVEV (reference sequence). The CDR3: CASSLSKTGGADGYTF. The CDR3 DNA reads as TGTGCCAGCAGTTTATCGAAGACAGGGGGCGCGGATGGCTACACCTTC.